Here is one TCR beta chain with its context. The count of this clone is one. Its antigen is not yet known. Per-nucleotide qualities are absent, and no much larger clonotype sits a single base away. The data derive from a study of shared clonotypes between healthy human individuals (dated by TCRdb to 2020 to 2021). Context from the whole study: The cohort comprised a couple of women and a few men aged 18 to 49 years. Blood TCR repertoires of a handful of healthy adults were deeply sequenced to estimate repertoire size and the extent of clonotype sharing between individuals. Libraries were prepared and TCR repertoires were sequenced by different laboratories using diverse techniques, in order to increase sequencing depth and limit assay-specific biases. Leukapheresis yielded between about 0.9 and 10 billion PBMCs per donor.

Using the deep immunoSEQ assay, TCR CDR3 regions were amplified from genomic DNA by multiplex PCR. Extracted genomic DNA from each cell subset was distributed evenly across all wells of several immunoSEQ 96-well plates, and each plate was treated as a replicate. Each replicate PCR for unsorted PBMC received 300 to 350 ng genomic DNA, equal to tens of thousands of T cell genomes. Genomic DNA from unsorted PBMC was sequenced over ten immunoSEQ deep assay plates. Purified libraries were quantified with a Qubit 3.0 fluorometer, sized on a Bioanalyzer 2100, and re-quantified with the KAPA Library Quantification kit. Each immunoSEQ 96-well plate was sequenced on its own single-read 150-cycle Illumina NextSeq 550 flow cell. Per the original workflow: Because the immunoSEQ output included only junctional sequences and no quality scores, the filtering could not be the same as the filtering used for full-length reads. To assign V/J genes and CDR3, sequences were annotated using PyIR, a Python wrapper for IgBLAST v1.9, with IMGT germline references. Reads were removed for weak V/J assignments (E-value above 1e-6), missing CDR3, stop codons, out-of-frame junctions, or ambiguous translated residues. V3J clonotypes were defined by identical inferred V gene, J gene, and CDR3 amino acid sequence. Percentage overlap between repertoires was computed as shared unique clonotypes divided by the size of the smaller repertoire. Three approaches were used to assess repertoire richness: RTK rarefaction, the Chao1 estimator, and Recon v2.1 estimates of unobserved clonotypes. What TCRdb holds here is the immuneACCESS table cut down to in-frame rearrangements. Part of the clones is not present; checked against another copy, under half of the missing clones reflect an unresolved V gene, and the others are unexplained. The V and J calls and clone size come from that table; D and trimming were worked out from the DNA. The sample table shows fewer than 650,000 clones, and about three quarters are seen once. 10% to 15% of the sample belongs to the ten largest clones.

The donors were healthy, HIV-negative adults with no recently reported acute infections or vaccinations. Every donor was a Caucasian adult living in Nashville, Tennessee, USA. In the unsorted samples, around 81 million PBMCs were counted, and genomic DNA was extracted using the QIAamp DNA Blood Mini kit. Blood was collected by leukapheresis, and PBMCs were isolated by Ficoll-Histopaque density gradient centrifugation and then cryopreserved in liquid nitrogen vapor phase. Results and caveats for the whole study, not just this receptor: Pairwise subsampling led to the expectation that sequencing depth would affect the degree of clonotype sharing among donors. Because the study included only a small number of donors, the genetic and exposure-history diversity represented was limited. Only blood was sampled, and tissue TCR repertoires likely differ from those in blood.

The trim is 6 bases for V and 0 bases for J, with a gap of 12 bases between the germline ends. From cysteine to phenylalanine, the CDR3 is 15 amino acids long. Only the CDR3 part of the read is kept: 45 bases, read in frame from the first base. Reading the germline V gene gives CDR1 MGHRA and CDR2 YSYEKL. The receptor's source is a woman in her thirties or forties in good health. Some clones in this sample may be carry-over from other donors' samples. The source material was PBMCs. The receptor chain draws on TRBV4-1 and TRBJ1-3; no D gene is confidently identified. Here the CDR3 is given as CASRIRISSGNTIYF. The bases are TGCGCCAGCAGAATTAGAATCAGCTCTGGAAACACCATATATTTT.